The clone carrying this T cell receptor (beta chain) was seen more than once but under ten times. Its antigen is currently unknown. J gave up 5 bases and V 3 bases, and 2 bases lay outside the gene matches. The germline CDR1 and CDR2 sequences are SGHTA and FQGNSA. The CDR3 runs 13 residues. In TCRdb, the 5' RACE reads were re-called with MiXCR into one record per CDR3 protein. This sample has 300,000 to 400,000 distinct CDR3 sequences, with 25% to 30% found just once. The data originate from a study of T-cell memory formation after mild COVID-19. Overall study findings and caveats: Some responding clones appeared in pre-infection memory, suggesting cross-reactive memory joined. A second wave expanding day 15 to 37 was CD4+-biased; contracting clones were balanced.

The sequencing sample was made of PBMCs or a T cell subset sorted from them (not recorded which). This chain uses TRBV7-2 with TRBJ2-3, with TRBD2 identical over 7 bases. This receptor was taken from an adult woman who had mild COVID-19 (a few samples of this study predate the infection). Cell type and time point are not known. Here the CDR3 reads CASSFGRKDTQYF. DNA of the CDR3: TGTGCCAGCAGCTTCGGGAGGAAAGATACGCAGTATTTT.